This T cell receptor beta chain was captured in a study of cytomegalovirus exposure and HLA in healthy donors. General observations from the study: Most TCR sequences were rare, but some public TCRs occurred in many donors.

As regards this clone: The antigen is undetermined.

Profiled with immunoSEQ multiplex PCR; TCRdb holds only in-frame clones, not every one. The table has 200,000 or so clones, over 75% seen once. The CDR3 extends over 13 amino acids. V lost 2 bases to trimming and J lost 10 bases, with 12 bases between them. Germline V gene data show CDR1 as SEHNR and CDR2 as FQNEAQ (reference sequence). This sequence was found in a woman aged 18-30 years in good health and CMV-seropositive. This chain links TRBV7-9 with TRBJ2-1; possibly TRBD1 for D (5 bases). The sequenced material came from PBMCs. The CDR3 loop reads CASSLSQGYEQFF. DNA of the CDR3: TGTGCCAGCAGCTTAAGTCAGGGATACGAGCAGTTCTTC.